This T cell receptor beta chain was profiled in a study of blood T cell repertoires in COVID-19. Study-level background: The origin of the acute and convalescent COVID-19 samples was the United States, Italy and Spain.

The germline V gene has CDR1 LNHDA and CDR2 SQIVND (reference sequence). Trimming at V came to 6 bases and at J to 6 bases, leaving 26 bases not matched to a gene. This CDR3 contains 20 residues. The repertoire was sequenced with immunoSEQ multiplex PCR; TCRdb's copy has only in-frame clones and lacks some. Here the sample spans 20,000 to 25,000 clones, around 67% being singletons. The V and J genes are TRBV19 and TRBJ2-1, with 7 bases matching TRBD2. Sequences were obtained from peripheral blood. This receptor was identified in a human donor in a cohort sampled during active or convalescent COVID-19. CDR3 protein: CASSPEYWSGKSGIGNEQFF. CDR3 sequence (DNA): TGTGCCAGTAGCCCTGAATACTGGTCCGGTAAGAGCGGGATAGGCAATGAGCAGTTCTTC.